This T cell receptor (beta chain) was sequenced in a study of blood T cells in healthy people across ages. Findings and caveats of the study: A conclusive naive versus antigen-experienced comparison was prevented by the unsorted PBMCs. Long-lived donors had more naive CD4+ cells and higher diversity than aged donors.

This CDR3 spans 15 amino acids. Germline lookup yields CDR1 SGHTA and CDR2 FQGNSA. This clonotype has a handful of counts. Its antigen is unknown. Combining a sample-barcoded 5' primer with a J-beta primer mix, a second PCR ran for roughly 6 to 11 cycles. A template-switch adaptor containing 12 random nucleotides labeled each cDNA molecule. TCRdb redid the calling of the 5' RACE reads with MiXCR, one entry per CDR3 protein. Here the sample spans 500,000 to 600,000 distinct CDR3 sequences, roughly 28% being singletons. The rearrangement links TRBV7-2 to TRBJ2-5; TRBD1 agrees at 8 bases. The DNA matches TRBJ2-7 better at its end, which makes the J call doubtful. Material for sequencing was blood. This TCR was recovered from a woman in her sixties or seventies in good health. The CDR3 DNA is TGTGCCAGCAGCCTCGCGTCCCGGGACAGGTACGAGCAGTACTTC. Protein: CASSLASRDRYEQYF.